The present T cell receptor beta chain was sequenced within a study of blood T cell repertoires in COVID-19 (dated by TCRdb to about 2020). The study in broad terms: Samples covering the acute and convalescent phases of COVID-19 were provided by collaborators in the United States, Italy and Spain. The prospective study material was composed of cDNA or gDNA derived from T cells, B-cell-depleted T cells, or PBMCs. A freely available public database, intended as a resource for researchers studying the immune response to SARS-CoV-2, is where the repertoires were released. Nearly every sample came with metadata listing a de-identified subject ID, COVID-19 status, age in years and sex. Samples were obtained from the ongoing ImmuneRACE study (first 160 participants) and from about 1,300 subjects provided by 6 global collaborators. The dataset comprised deeply sampled blood TCRbeta repertoires from subjects exposed to, actively infected with, or recovered from COVID-19. Where HLA class I and class II types were available, the types were taken from metadata supplied by the sample provider, not from assay-based typing. Findings and caveats that apply to the study as a whole: The quantity of clinical and demographic metadata differed by source and by participant and was supplied without curation.

TCRbeta CDR3 regions were amplified from genomic DNA using the immunoSEQ Assay, a bias-controlled multiplex PCR. On the authors' methods: Within the assay, amplification of reference gene primers was used to estimate how many nucleated cells each sample contained. To quantify the absolute abundance of each unique TCRbeta CDR3 rearrangement, sequence reads were collapsed and filtered. For each sample, productive Simpson clonality was calculated as the square root of Simpson's diversity index across productive rearrangements. The source is immuneACCESS, and TCRdb retained only in-frame sequences with V and J called. Part of the clones is not carried over; for the studies checked, unresolved V genes explain less than half of this, and the remainder is unexplained. V and J calls plus clone size are reproduced from that table; the DNA served to infer D and trimming. A total of 200,000 to 250,000 clones appear in this sample, around 84% of them only once. The ten most abundant clones make up just under 20% of the sample.

This clone was recorded once. The clone's antigen remains unknown. No base quality information exists; no much larger clone differs at one position. The CDR3 sequence holds 11 residues, the cysteine and phenylalanine included. Only the CDR3 DNA stays, 33 bases, in frame from base 1. V sheds 5 bases and J sheds 4 bases, leaving 3 bases between their ends. Per the germline V gene, SGHVS is the CDR1 and FQNEAQ is the CDR2. Collaborating institutions collected whole blood in K2EDTA tubes following their own protocols. Collaborator samples were shipped for TCRbeta analysis as frozen whole blood, isolated PBMCs, or DNA extracted from either sample type.

The TCR was taken from a man aged 30 to 39 with active or convalescent COVID-19. The sample was peripheral blood. The V and J segments used are TRBV7-8 and TRBJ2-1; the D gene is unclear. CDR3 loop: CASSPYNEQFF. In nucleotide form, the sequence is TGTGCCAGCAGCCCTTACAATGAGCAGTTCTTC.